This TCR beta chain stems from a study of T cells in localized non-small cell lung cancer. Overall study findings and caveats: Highest T cell clonality was seen in uninvolved adjacent lung, surpassing that measured in tumor. Higher blood T cell density tracked longer overall survival. Sequencing involved a lone tumor region, leaving heterogeneity possible. Of the top 100 tumor clones, median around 50 were in adjacent lung, approximately 28 among its top 100.

Measured with immunoSEQ multiplex PCR; TCRdb has only the in-frame clones, and not every one. The sample lists about 21,000 clones, around 84% seen once, with 2.4% in the top ten. With respect to this clone: Its antigen is undetermined.

This TCR was recovered from a man aged 40 to 75 with stage I lung adenocarcinoma. The sequences come from peripheral blood, collected before any cancer treatment.

The CDR3 nucleotides are TGTGCCAGCTCGTATGACGCTGACAATCAGCCCCAGCATTTT. This codes for CASSYDADNQPQHF. The rearrangement links TRBV19 to TRBJ1-5; no clear D gene. Per the germline V gene, CDR1 is LNHDA and CDR2 is SQIVND (reference sequence). This CDR3 is built from 14 residues. Trimming shortened V by 9 bases and J by 3 bases, and 15 bases separated the two germline ends. The whole variable domain, remainder taken from reference TRBV19 and TRBJ1-5, is DGGITQSPKYLFRKEGQNVTLSCEQNLNHDAMYWYRQDPGQGLRLIYYSQIVNDFQKGDIAEGYSVSREKKESFPLTVTSAQKNPTAFYLCASSYDADNQPQHFGDGTRLSIL.